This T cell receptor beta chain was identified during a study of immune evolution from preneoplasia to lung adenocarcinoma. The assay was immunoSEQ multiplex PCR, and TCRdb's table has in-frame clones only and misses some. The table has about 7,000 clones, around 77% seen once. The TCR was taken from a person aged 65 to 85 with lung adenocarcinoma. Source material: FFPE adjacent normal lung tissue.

The DNA of the CDR3 is TGTGCCAGCAGTCAGACGTGGCCCGAGCTGTTTTTT. It codes for CASSQTWPELFF. J is TRBJ2-2 and V is TRBV6-6; D unresolved. The ends were cut back, 5 bases at V and 11 bases at J, with 12 bases in the middle. The length of the CDR3 is 12 residues. Germline V gene data show CDR1 as MNHNY and CDR2 as SVGAGI (reference sequence).